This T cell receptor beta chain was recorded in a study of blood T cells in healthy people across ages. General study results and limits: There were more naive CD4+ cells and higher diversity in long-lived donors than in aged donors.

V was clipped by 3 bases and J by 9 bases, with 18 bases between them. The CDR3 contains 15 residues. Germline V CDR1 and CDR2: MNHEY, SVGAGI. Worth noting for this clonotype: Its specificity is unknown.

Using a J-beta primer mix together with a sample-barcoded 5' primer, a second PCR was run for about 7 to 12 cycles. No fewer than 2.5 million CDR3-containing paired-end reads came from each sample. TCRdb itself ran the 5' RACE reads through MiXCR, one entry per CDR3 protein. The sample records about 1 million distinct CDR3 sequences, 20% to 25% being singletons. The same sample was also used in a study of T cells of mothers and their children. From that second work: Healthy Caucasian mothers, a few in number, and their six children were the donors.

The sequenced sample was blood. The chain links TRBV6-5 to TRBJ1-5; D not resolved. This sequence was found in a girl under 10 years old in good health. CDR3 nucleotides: TGTGCCAGCAGTTATTCCTCGGAAGGAAGGCGGCCCCAGCATTTT. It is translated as CASSYSSEGRRPQHF.